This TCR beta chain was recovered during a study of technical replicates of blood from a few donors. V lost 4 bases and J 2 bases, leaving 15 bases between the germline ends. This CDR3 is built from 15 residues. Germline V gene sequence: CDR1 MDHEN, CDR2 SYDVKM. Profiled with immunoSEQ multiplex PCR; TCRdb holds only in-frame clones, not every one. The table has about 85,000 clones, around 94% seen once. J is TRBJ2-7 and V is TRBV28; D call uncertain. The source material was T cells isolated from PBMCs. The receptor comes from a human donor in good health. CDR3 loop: CASSSSGRPTYEQYF. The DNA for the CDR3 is TGTGCCAGCAGTTCTTCTGGGCGACCAACCTACGAGCAGTACTTC.